The clone carrying this T cell receptor beta chain was recorded a few times. The CDR3 is 15 residues long. V gave up 5 bases and J gave up 2 bases, with 16 bases separating them. Germline lookup yields CDR1 LGHDT and CDR2 YNNKEL (reference sequence). This sample is part of a study of blood T cell repertoires in COVID-19. The method was immunoSEQ multiplex PCR; TCRdb's version includes in-frame clones alone and lacks a portion of them. This sample has 55,000 to 65,000 clones, with 75% to 90% found just once. Sequences were obtained from peripheral blood. This clonotype was sampled from a human donor in a cohort sampled during active COVID-19. The gene calls are TRBV3-1 (or the pseudogene TRBV3-2) and TRBJ2-7, with a possible D match to TRBD1 (5 bases). The CDR3 protein is CASSESGSGTYEQYF. The CDR3 DNA reads TGTGCCAGCAGCGAATCTGGATCAGGGACCTACGAGCAGTACTTC.